This T cell receptor (beta chain) comes out of a study of PD-1 blockade in classical Hodgkin lymphoma. All the patients suffered relapse after autologous stem cell transplantation, and brentuximab vedotin exposure differed. The protocol was immunoSEQ multiplex PCR, while the TCRdb copy is restricted to in-frame clones and leaves out a portion. The table has 50,000 or so clones, around 75% seen once. Germline V gene sequence: CDR1 SGHTA, CDR2 FQGNSA. V was pared by 0 bases and J by 8 bases, with 16 bases between. The CDR3 has 15 amino acids. Source: peripheral blood mononuclear cells (PBMCs), taken before the second cycle of nivolumab. The sequence was collected from a human donor with classical Hodgkin lymphoma. The chain couples TRBV7-2 to TRBJ1-2; D is possibly TRBD1 (5 bases). The CDR3 loop is CASSLAPGFFQGYTF. CDR3 sequence (DNA): TGTGCCAGCAGCTTAGCACCAGGGTTTTTTCAAGGCTACACCTTC.